What follows is one TCR beta chain and its context. The entry originates in a study of cytomegalovirus exposure and HLA in healthy donors. The PCR had 60 Vbeta and 13 Jbeta primers. The repertoire was sequenced with immunoSEQ multiplex PCR; TCRdb's copy has only in-frame clones and lacks some. The sample holds about 140,000 clones, 82% seen once. J gave up 3 bases and V 3 bases, and 5 bases lay outside the gene matches. The CDR3 length is 16 residues. Germline lookup yields CDR1 GTSNPN and CDR2 SVGIG (reference sequence). This chain connects TRBV30 to TRBJ1-6; 10 bases are a match to TRBD1. Material for sequencing was PBMCs. This clonotype was sampled from a male donor in good health and CMV-seronegative. CDR3 in amino acids: CAWSRQGARYNSPLHF. The CDR3 DNA sequence: TGTGCCTGGAGCCGACAGGGGGCCCGCTATAATTCACCCCTCCACTTT.